This T cell receptor beta chain originates from a study of metastatic and nonmetastatic thyroid tumors. Among the patients, none had received any treatment before thyroid surgery. This clone was counted ten times or more. The CDR3 extends over 15 amino acids. V shed 6 bases, J shed 2 bases, and the junction held 4 bases outside the gene matches. From germline, CDR1 is SNHLY and CDR2 FYNNEI. TCRdb reanalyzed the PCR reads via MiXCR. The sample shows tens of thousands of clones, 20% to 25% of them seen only once. The sample comprised blood. This TCR was recovered from a female donor with papillary thyroid cancer or a benign thyroid nodule (not recorded which). Some clones in this sample may be carry-over from other donors' samples. The chain is built from TRBV2 and TRBJ2-1; 10 bases fit TRBD2. The CDR3 DNA reads TGTGCCAGCAGACGCCTAGCGGGGGCCTACAATGAGCAGTTCTTC. It encodes CASRRLAGAYNEQFF. Filled out from reference TRBV2 and TRBJ2-1, the complete variable domain reads EPEVTQTPSHQVTQMGQEVILRCVPISNHLYFYWYRQILGQKVEFLVSFYNNEISEKSEIFDDQFSVERPDGSNFTLKIRSTKLEDSAMYFCASRRLAGAYNEQFFGPGTRLTVL.